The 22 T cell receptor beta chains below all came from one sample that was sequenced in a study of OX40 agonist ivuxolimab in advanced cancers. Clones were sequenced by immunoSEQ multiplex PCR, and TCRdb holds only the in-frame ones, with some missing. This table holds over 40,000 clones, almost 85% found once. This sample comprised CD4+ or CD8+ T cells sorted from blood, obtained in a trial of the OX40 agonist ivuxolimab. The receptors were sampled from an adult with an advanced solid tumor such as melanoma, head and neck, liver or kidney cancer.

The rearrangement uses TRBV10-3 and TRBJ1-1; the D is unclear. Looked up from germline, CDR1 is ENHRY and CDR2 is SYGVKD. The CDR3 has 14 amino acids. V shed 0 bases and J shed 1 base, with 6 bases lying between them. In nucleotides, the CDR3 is TGTGCCATCAGTGAGTCGGCGCCGAACACTGAAGCTTTCTTT. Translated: CAISESAPNTEAFF.

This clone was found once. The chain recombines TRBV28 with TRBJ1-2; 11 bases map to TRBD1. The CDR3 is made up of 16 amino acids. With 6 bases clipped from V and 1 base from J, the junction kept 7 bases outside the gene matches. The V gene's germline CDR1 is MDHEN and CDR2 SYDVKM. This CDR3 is CASSSGQGGLNYGYTF. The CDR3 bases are TGTGCCAGCAGCTCGGGACAGGGGGGACTTAACTATGGCTACACCTTC.

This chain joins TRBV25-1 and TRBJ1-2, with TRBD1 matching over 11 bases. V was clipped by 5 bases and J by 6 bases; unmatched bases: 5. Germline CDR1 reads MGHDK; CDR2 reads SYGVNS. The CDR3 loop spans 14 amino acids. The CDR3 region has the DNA TGTGCCAGCAGTATCGGACAGGGGGCGAATGGCTACACCTTC. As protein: CASSIGQGANGYTF.

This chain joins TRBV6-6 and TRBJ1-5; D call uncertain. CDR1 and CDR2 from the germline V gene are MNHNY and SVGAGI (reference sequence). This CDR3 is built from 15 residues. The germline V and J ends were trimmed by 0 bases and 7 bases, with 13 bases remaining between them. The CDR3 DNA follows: TGTGCCAGCAGTTACTCGAGCGGTACAGAACAGCCCCAGCATTTT. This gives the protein CASSYSSGTEQPQHF.

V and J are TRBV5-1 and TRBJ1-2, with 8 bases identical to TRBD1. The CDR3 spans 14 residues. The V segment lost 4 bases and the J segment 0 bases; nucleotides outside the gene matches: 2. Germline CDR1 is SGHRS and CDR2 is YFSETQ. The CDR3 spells CASSQGQANYGYTF. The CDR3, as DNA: TGCGCCAGCAGCCAGGGACAGGCTAACTATGGCTACACCTTC. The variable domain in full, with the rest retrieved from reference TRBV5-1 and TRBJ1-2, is KAGVTQTPRYLIKTRGQQVTLSCSPISGHRSVSWYQQTPGQGLQFLFEYFSETQRNKGNFPGRFSGRQFSNSRSEMNVSTLELGDSALYLCASSQGQANYGYTFGSGTRLTVV.

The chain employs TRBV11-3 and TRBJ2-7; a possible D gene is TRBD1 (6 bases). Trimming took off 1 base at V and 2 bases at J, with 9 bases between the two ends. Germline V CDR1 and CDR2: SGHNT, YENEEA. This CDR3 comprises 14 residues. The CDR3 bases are TGTGCCAGCAGCTTAGGACAGGCAACCTACGAGCAGTACTTC. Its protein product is CASSLGQATYEQYF. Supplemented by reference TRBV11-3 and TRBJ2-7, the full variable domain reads EAGVVQSPRYKIIEKKQPVAFWCNPISGHNTLYWYLQNLGQGPELLIRYENEEAVDDSQLPKDRFSAERLKGVDSTLKIQPAELGDSAVYLCASSLGQATYEQYFGPGTRLTVT.

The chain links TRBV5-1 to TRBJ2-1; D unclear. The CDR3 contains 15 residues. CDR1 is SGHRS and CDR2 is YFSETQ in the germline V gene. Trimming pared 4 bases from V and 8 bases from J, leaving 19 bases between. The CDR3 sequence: CASSLLTRLVHEQFF. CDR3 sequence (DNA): TGCGCCAGCAGCCTCTTGACCCGGCTGGTACATGAGCAGTTCTTC.

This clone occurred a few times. The CDR3 region is CASSLTGSLGEQYF. CDR3 nucleotide sequence: TGTGCCAGCAGTTTAACAGGGAGTCTGGGTGAGCAGTACTTC. The rearrangement uses TRBV28 and TRBJ2-7; tentative D call: TRBD1 (6 bases). The ends were cut back, 2 bases at V and 7 bases at J, with 15 bases in the middle. Germline CDR1 and CDR2: MDHEN and SYDVKM. The CDR3 extends over 14 amino acids. The variable domain in full, with the rest retrieved from reference TRBV28 and TRBJ2-7, is DVKVTQSSRYLVKRTGEKVFLECVQDMDHENMFWYRQDPGLGLRLIYFSYDVKMKEKGDIPEGYSVSREKKERFSLILESASTNQTSMYLCASSLTGSLGEQYFGPGTRLTVT.

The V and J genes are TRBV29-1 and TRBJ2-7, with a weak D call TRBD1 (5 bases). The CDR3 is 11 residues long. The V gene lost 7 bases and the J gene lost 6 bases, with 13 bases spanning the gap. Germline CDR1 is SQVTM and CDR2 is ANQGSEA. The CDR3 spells CSDRQGSEQYF. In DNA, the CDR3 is TGCAGCGACCGTCAGGGTAGCGAGCAGTACTTC.

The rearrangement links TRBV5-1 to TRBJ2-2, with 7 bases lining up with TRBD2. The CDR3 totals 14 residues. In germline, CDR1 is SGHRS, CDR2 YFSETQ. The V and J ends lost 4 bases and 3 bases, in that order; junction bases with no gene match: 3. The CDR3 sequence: CASSPAGDTGELFF. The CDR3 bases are TGCGCCAGCAGCCCGGCGGGAGACACCGGGGAGCTGTTTTTT.

The CDR3 spells CASSQDPSPQFF. In nucleotides, the CDR3 is TGCGCCAGCAGCCAAGACCCCAGTCCCCAGTTCTTC. This chain joins TRBV4-1 and TRBJ2-1, with D unclear. From germline, CDR1 is MGHRA and CDR2 YSYEKL. The V end was cut by 0 bases, the J end by 13 bases, with 10 bases between. This CDR3 region has 12 residues.

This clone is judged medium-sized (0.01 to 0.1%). In nucleotides, the CDR3 is TGTGCCAGCAGCTTTCGCGGGGGCGAGCAGTACTTC. Translation: CASSFRGGEQYF. The chain joins TRBV7-6 to TRBJ2-7; TRBD2 matches at 7 bases. This CDR3 contains 12 residues. In germline, CDR1 is SGHVS, CDR2 FNYEAQ. The V gene end was trimmed by 3 bases and the J gene end by 6 bases; junction bases not matched to a gene: 2.

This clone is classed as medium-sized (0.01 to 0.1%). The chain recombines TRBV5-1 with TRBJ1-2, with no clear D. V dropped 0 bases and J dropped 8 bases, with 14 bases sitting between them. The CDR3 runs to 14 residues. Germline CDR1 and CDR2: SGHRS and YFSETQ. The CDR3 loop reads CASSLVWPGIGYTF. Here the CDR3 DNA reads TGCGCCAGCAGCTTGGTTTGGCCGGGAATCGGCTACACCTTC.

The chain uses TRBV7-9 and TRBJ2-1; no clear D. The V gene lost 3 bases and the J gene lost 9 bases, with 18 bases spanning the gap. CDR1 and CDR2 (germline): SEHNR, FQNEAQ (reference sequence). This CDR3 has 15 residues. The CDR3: CASSFSGPLPPEQFF. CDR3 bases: TGTGCCAGCAGCTTTTCCGGCCCACTCCCCCCTGAGCAGTTCTTC.

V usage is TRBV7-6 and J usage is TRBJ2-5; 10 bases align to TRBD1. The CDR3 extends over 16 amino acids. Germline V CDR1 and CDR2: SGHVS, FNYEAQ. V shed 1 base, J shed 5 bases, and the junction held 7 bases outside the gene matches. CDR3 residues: CASSLVTTGGGETQYF. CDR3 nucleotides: TGTGCCAGCAGCTTAGTGACGACAGGGGGCGGGGAGACCCAGTACTTC. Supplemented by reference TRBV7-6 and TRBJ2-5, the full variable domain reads GAGVSQSPRYKVTKRGQDVALRCDPISGHVSLYWYRQALGQGPEFLTYFNYEAQQDKSGLPNDRFSAERPEGSISTLTIQRTEQRDSAMYRCASSLVTTGGGETQYFGPGTRLLVL.

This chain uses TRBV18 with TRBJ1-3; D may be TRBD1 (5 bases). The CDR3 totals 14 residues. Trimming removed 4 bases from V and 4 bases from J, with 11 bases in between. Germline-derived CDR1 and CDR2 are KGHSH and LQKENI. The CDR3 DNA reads TGTGCCAGCTCACGAGGGGCATCGGGAAACACCATATATTTT. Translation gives CASSRGASGNTIYF.

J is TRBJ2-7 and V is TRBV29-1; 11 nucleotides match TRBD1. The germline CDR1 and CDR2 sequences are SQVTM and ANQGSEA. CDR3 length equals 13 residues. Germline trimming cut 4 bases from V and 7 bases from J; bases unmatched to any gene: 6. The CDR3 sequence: CSVGGTGGREQYF. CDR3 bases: TGCAGCGTTGGAGGGACAGGGGGGAGGGAGCAGTACTTC.

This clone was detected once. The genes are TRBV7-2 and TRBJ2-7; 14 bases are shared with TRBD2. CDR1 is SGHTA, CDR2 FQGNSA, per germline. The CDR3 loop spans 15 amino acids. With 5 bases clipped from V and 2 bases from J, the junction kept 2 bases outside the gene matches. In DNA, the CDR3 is TGTGCCAGCAGCCCGACTAGCGGGAGGGCCTACGAGCAGTACTTC. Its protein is CASSPTSGRAYEQYF.

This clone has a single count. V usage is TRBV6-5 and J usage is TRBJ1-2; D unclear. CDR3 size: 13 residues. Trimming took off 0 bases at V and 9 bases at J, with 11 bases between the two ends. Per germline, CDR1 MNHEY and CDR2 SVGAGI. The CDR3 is CASSYSRNWRYTF. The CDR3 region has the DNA TGTGCCAGCAGTTACTCCCGGAATTGGCGCTACACCTTC.

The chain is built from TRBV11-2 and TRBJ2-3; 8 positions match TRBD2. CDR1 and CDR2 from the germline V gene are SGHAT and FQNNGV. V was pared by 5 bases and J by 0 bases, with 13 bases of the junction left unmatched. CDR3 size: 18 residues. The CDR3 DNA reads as TGTGCCAGCAGCCCCGCCCCCCTAGCGGGCCCTAGCACAGATACGCAGTATTTT. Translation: CASSPAPLAGPSTDTQYF.

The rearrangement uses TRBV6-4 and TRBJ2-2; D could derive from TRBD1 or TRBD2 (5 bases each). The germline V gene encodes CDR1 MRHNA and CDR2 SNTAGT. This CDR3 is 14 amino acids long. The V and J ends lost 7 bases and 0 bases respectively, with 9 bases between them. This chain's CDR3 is CASTGTANTGELFF. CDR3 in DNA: TGTGCCAGCACCGGGACGGCGAACACCGGGGAGCTGTTTTTT.

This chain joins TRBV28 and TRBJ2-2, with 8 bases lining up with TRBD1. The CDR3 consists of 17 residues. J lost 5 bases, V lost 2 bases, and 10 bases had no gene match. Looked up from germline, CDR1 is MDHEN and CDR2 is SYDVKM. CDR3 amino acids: CASSLTAGQGSTGELFF. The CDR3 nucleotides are TGTGCCAGCAGTTTAACGGCCGGACAGGGTAGTACCGGGGAGCTGTTTTTT.